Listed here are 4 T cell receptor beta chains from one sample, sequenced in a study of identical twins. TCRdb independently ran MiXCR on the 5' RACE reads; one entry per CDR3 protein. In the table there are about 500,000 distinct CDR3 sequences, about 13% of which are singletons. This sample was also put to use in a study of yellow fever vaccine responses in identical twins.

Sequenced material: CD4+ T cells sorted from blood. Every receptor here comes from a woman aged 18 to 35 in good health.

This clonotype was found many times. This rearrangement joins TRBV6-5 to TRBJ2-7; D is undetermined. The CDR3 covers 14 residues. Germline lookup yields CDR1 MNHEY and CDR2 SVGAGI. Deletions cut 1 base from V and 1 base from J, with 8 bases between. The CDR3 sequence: CASSYFARSYEQYF. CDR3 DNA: TGTGCCAGCAGTTACTTCGCCCGATCCTACGAGCAGTACTTC.

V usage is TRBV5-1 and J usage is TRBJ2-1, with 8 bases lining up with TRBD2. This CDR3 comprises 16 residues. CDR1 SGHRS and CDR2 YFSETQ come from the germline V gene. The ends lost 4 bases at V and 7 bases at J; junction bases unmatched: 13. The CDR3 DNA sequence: TGCGCCAGCAGCACTGGACTAGCATGGAATCGGAATGAGCAGTTCTTC. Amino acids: CASSTGLAWNRNEQFF.

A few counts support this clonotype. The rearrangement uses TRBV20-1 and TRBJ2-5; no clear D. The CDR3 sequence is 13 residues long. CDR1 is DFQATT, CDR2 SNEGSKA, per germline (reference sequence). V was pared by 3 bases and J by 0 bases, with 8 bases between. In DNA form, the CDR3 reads TGCAGTGCTAGGGGCGGCTACCAAGAGACCCAGTACTTC. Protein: CSARGGYQETQYF.

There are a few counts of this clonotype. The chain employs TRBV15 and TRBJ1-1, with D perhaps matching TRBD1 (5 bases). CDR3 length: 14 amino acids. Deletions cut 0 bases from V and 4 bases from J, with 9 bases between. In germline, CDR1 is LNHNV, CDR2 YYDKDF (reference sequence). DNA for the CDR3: TGTGCCACCAGCAGAGAATCAGGGCTCACTGAAGCTTTCTTT. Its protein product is CATSRESGLTEAFF.